This T cell receptor (beta chain) was profiled in a study of vaccination effects on CD4 cells after COVID-19. TCRdb's copy holds only in-frame clones and misses some; the assay was immunoSEQ multiplex PCR. The sample holds around 70,000 clones, approximately 80% seen once. Germline loops: CDR1 SGHTA, CDR2 FQGNSA. V was shortened by 3 bases and J by 4 bases, with 10 bases between the two germline ends. This CDR3 is 14 amino acids long. At the end of 10 days of culture, CD4+ T cells were isolated. As to this clone: The antigen remains unidentified.

Notes on the study in general: A shortage of convalescent patients and an absence of early post-infection timepoints characterized the study.

The sample consisted of CD4+ T cells from PBMCs cultured without peptide, taken before COVID-19 vaccination. The rearrangement links TRBV7-2 to TRBJ2-1; D is possibly TRBD1 or TRBD2 (7 bases each). The clonotype was recovered from a human donor who received a COVID-19 vaccine. CDR3 sequence: CASSFRGGYNEQFF. The CDR3 DNA sequence: TGTGCCAGCAGCTTCAGGGGGGGGTACAATGAGCAGTTCTTC.